Listed here are 22 T cell receptor beta chains from one sample, sequenced in a study of blood T cell repertoires in COVID-19. Using immunoSEQ multiplex PCR, the repertoire was profiled, and TCRdb retains in-frame clones only, with some absent. In the table there are about 300,000 clones, about 90% of which are singletons. Sequenced: peripheral blood. Receptor source: a woman in her 30s with COVID-19, enrolled during active disease.

This clone was detected only once. This rearrangement joins TRBV6-6 to TRBJ2-5, with TRBD1 identical over 7 bases. Trimming took 4 bases from V and 7 from J; bases not matched to a gene: 12. The length of the CDR3 is 15 residues. CDR1 and CDR2 from the germline V gene are MNHNY and SVGAGI (reference sequence). The CDR3 here is CASSSSGAGGVTQYF. The CDR3 nucleotides are TGTGCCAGCAGTTCTTCTGGGGCAGGGGGTGTGACCCAGTACTTC.

The rearrangement joins TRBV5-4 to TRBJ2-5, with TRBD1 matching 9 bases. Per the germline V gene, CDR1 is SGHNT and CDR2 is YYREEE (reference sequence). The length of the CDR3 is 15 residues. J was trimmed by 8 bases and V by 5 bases; bases with no gene match: 13. The CDR3, as DNA: TGTGCCAGCAGTCCCCCGGGACAGGGCGTTGACACCCAGTACTTC. Its protein product is CASSPPGQGVDTQYF.

The gene calls are TRBV4-1 and TRBJ2-2, with 12 bases matching TRBD2. This CDR3 spans 19 amino acids. V lost 4 bases, J lost 7 bases, and 16 bases stayed unmatched. Germline V gene data show CDR1 as MGHRA and CDR2 as YSYEKL. The CDR3 is CASSPLLAGGIGRVGELFF. The CDR3 DNA follows: TGCGCCAGCAGCCCCCTACTAGCGGGGGGTATAGGTCGGGTCGGGGAGCTGTTTTTT.

V is TRBV10-3 and J is TRBJ2-7; D possibly corresponds to TRBD1 (5 bases). Germline loops: CDR1 ENHRY, CDR2 SYGVKD. V lost 3 bases, J lost 7 bases, and 13 bases lay in between. This CDR3 is built from 13 residues. This chain's CDR3 is CAISEGEGWEQYF. CDR3 in DNA: TGTGCCATCAGTGAAGGGGAAGGATGGGAGCAGTACTTC.

The rearrangement joins TRBV3-1 (or the pseudogene TRBV3-2) to TRBJ1-6, with unresolved D. The CDR3 runs to 12 residues. Germline V gives CDR1 LGHDT, CDR2 YNNKEL (reference sequence). The ends were cut back, 2 bases at V and 9 bases at J, with 5 bases in the middle. In DNA form, the CDR3 reads TGTGCCAGCAGCCAAACTACTTCACCCCTCCACTTT. Translating gives CASSQTTSPLHF.

This chain joins TRBV24-1 and TRBJ2-2; D is unresolved. The germline V gene encodes CDR1 KGHDR and CDR2 SFDVKD. Trimming took 5 bases from V and 10 from J, leaving 7 bases between them. The CDR3 sequence is 11 residues long. The CDR3 protein is CATSAKQELFF. Written as DNA, the CDR3 is TGTGCCACCAGTGCCAAACAGGAGCTGTTTTTT.

This clone was found many times. The chain recombines TRBV5-1 with TRBJ2-7, with a possible D match to TRBD1 (6 bases). CDR3 length equals 13 residues. V gave up 0 bases and J gave up 9 bases, with 13 bases separating them. CDR1 and CDR2 (germline): SGHRS, YFSETQ. This chain's CDR3 is CASSLDRGSVQYF. For the CDR3, the DNA is TGCGCCAGCAGCTTGGATAGGGGGTCGGTGCAGTACTTC.

The V gene is TRBV18, the J gene TRBJ1-1; D uncertain. Germline V gives CDR1 KGHSH, CDR2 LQKENI. The length of the CDR3 is 13 residues. With 1 base removed from V and 3 bases from J, the gap between germline ends came to 6 bases. The CDR3 nucleotides are TGTGCCAGCTCACCACACAGTTACACTGAAGCTTTCTTT. Amino acids: CASSPHSYTEAFF.

This clone was counted once. J is TRBJ1-6 and V is TRBV6-5; D is unclear. The length of the CDR3 is 15 residues. Trimming removed 0 bases from V and 5 bases from J, with 8 bases in between. The germline gives CDR1 MNHEY, CDR2 SVGAGI. The CDR3: CASSYSTQDNSPLHF. The CDR3 DNA reads TGTGCCAGCAGTTACTCGACACAAGATAATTCACCCCTCCACTTT.

This rearrangement joins TRBV7-3 to TRBJ2-3; 8 nucleotides match TRBD2. The CDR3 sequence is 15 residues long. V dropped 4 bases and J dropped 5; count of bases not matched to a gene: 8. Per germline, CDR1 SGHTA and CDR2 FQGTGA. Written as DNA, the CDR3 is TGTGCCAGCAGCTGGGAAGCGGGGGCGGGAGATACGCAGTATTTT. This translates into CASSWEAGAGDTQYF.

V gene TRBV10-2 combines with J gene TRBJ2-7; 11 bases are shared with TRBD1. V gave up 3 bases and J gave up 7 bases; unmatched junction bases: 20. The CDR3 consists of 19 residues. Per the germline V gene, CDR1 is WSHSY and CDR2 is SAAADI. CDR3 protein: CASSESGLPGTGGSGEQYF. CDR3 DNA sequence: TGCGCCAGCAGTGAAAGTGGCCTTCCCGGGACAGGGGGTTCGGGGGAGCAGTACTTC.

V is TRBV2 and J is TRBJ1-1; 10 bases fit TRBD1. V gave up 6 bases and J gave up 0 bases; unmatched junction bases: 1. CDR3 length: 14 residues. CDR1 is SNHLY and CDR2 is FYNNEI in the germline V gene. CDR3: CASRTGGVNTEAFF. The CDR3 DNA reads TGTGCCAGCAGGACAGGGGGCGTGAACACTGAAGCTTTCTTT.

The chain has TRBV6-5 and TRBJ2-1; no reliable D call. V shed 6 bases and J shed 7 bases, with 19 bases lying between them. Germline lookup yields CDR1 MNHEY and CDR2 SVGAGI. The CDR3 runs 15 residues. The CDR3 reads CASSATLFSDNEQFF. As DNA, the CDR3 is TGTGCCAGCAGCGCCACTTTATTTAGTGATAATGAGCAGTTCTTC.

V usage is TRBV4-1 and J usage is TRBJ2-7; D call uncertain. V gave up 2 bases and J gave up 3 bases, with 8 bases separating them. This CDR3 has 13 amino acids. Per germline, CDR1 MGHRA and CDR2 YSYEKL. DNA for the CDR3: TGCGCCAGCAGCCAAAATATACTCTACGAGCAGTACTTC. This encodes CASSQNILYEQYF.

V gene TRBV11-2 combines with J gene TRBJ2-1, with 12 nucleotides matching TRBD2. This CDR3 spans 20 amino acids. Trimming at V came to 0 bases and at J to 7 bases, leaving 16 bases not matched to a gene. Germline V gene lookup returns CDR1 SGHAT and CDR2 FQNNGV. This CDR3 is CASSLEPGLAGGLVENEQFF. In DNA, the CDR3 is TGTGCCAGCAGCTTAGAACCGGGACTAGCGGGTGGTCTGGTTGAGAATGAGCAGTTCTTC.

The chain joins TRBV5-4 to TRBJ2-2; TRBD1 is a possible D gene (5 bases). Germline CDR1 and CDR2: SGHNT and YYREEE (reference sequence). This CDR3 is built from 15 residues. V shed 0 bases and J shed 0 bases, with 6 bases lying between them. CDR3 bases: TGTGCCAGCAGCTTGGGGACATCGAACACCGGGGAGCTGTTTTTT. Translation gives CASSLGTSNTGELFF.

About this clone: The sample holds other DNA sequences that translate to the same CDR3. The rearrangement uses TRBV5-1 and TRBJ1-3; TRBD1 might be the D (5 bases). V shed 0 bases and J shed 4 bases, with 11 bases lying between them. Germline CDR1 is SGHRS and CDR2 is YFSETQ. The CDR3 is 15 residues long. CDR3 in amino acids: CASSLDGGSGNTIYF. CDR3 in DNA: TGCGCCAGCAGCTTGGACGGGGGATCAGGAAACACCATATATTTT.

This clone was counted a single time. This sequence joins TRBV2 and TRBJ1-2; possibly TRBD1 for D (5 bases). The CDR3 totals 11 residues. The V end lost 7 bases, the J end lost 7 bases, and 10 bases lay between the germline ends. Germline CDR1 is SNHLY and CDR2 is FYNNEI. The CDR3 region is CASIRGAGYTF. The CDR3 DNA is TGTGCCAGCATTCGCGGGGCTGGCTACACCTTC.

The J gene is TRBJ2-6, the V gene TRBV2; maybe TRBD1 (6 bases). There are 16 residues in the CDR3. From germline, CDR1 is SNHLY and CDR2 FYNNEI. V gave up 6 bases and J gave up 4 bases, with 16 bases separating them. The CDR3 DNA follows: TGTGCCAGCAGCCCCGGGCAGGGGCTAGGGGCCAACGTCCTGACTTTC. Its translation is CASSPGQGLGANVLTF.

DNA for the CDR3: TGTGCCAGCAGCTTAGTAAGCAGGGCCCTCATGAACACTGAAGCTTTCTTT. It encodes CASSLVSRALMNTEAFF. This chain connects TRBV7-2 to TRBJ1-1; maybe TRBD1 (5 bases). Deletions cut 1 base from V and 0 bases from J, with 15 bases between. This CDR3 has 17 amino acids. Germline V gives CDR1 SGHTA, CDR2 FQGNSA. The variable domain in full, completed from reference TRBV7-2 and TRBJ1-1, reads GAGVSQSPSNKVTEKGKDVELRCDPISGHTALYWYRQSLGQGLEFLIYFQGNSAPDKSGLPSDRFSAERTGGSVSTLTIQRTQQEDSAVYLCASSLVSRALMNTEAFFGQGTRLTVV.

The sample holds one count of this clone. The chain joins TRBV4-1 to TRBJ1-2, with 7 bases fitting TRBD1. The CDR3 totals 16 residues. The junction had 8 bases not matched to a gene; V was cut back by 1 base and J by 3 bases. Germline V CDR1 and CDR2: MGHRA, YSYEKL. CDR3 in amino acids: CASSQGDSQADYGYTF. DNA for the CDR3: TGCGCCAGCAGCCAAGGGGACAGTCAGGCCGACTATGGCTACACCTTC.

The V call is TRBV5-1, the J call TRBJ2-5; weak D call: TRBD1 (6 bases). The CDR3 covers 14 residues. In germline, CDR1 is SGHRS, CDR2 YFSETQ. Trimming removed 3 bases at V and 4 bases at J, with 13 bases between. The CDR3 DNA is TGCGCCAGCAGCTGGGGACAAAGCGGAGAGACCCAGTACTTC. It encodes CASSWGQSGETQYF. Combining the CDR3 with reference TRBV5-1 and TRBJ2-5 gives the whole variable domain KAGVTQTPRYLIKTRGQQVTLSCSPISGHRSVSWYQQTPGQGLQFLFEYFSETQRNKGNFPGRFSGRQFSNSRSEMNVSTLELGDSALYLCASSWGQSGETQYFGPGTRLLVL.